A single sample is the source of the 10 T cell receptor beta chains below, sequenced in a study of post-analysis software for immune sequencing data. The study, taken as a whole, reports: TRBV segments more frequent in patients than in controls numbered five and included TRBV5-6, TRBV5-1 and TRBV20-1.

Included in the TCR beta cDNA libraries were unique molecular identifiers. TCRdb independently ran MiXCR on the PCR reads; one entry per CDR3 protein. Of roughly 730,000 distinct CDR3 sequences in the sample, less than 35% are singletons; the top ten hold 0.56%. Antigens of these TCRs are unknown. Input material: blood. The receptors shown here come from a girl between 5 and 17 years old with multiple sclerosis.

As concerns this clonotype: A read error is possible here, since a much larger clone lies one base away. The V call is TRBV5-5, the J call TRBJ1-4, with 7 positions matching TRBD1. Germline CDR1 is SGHKS and CDR2 is YYEKEE (reference sequence). The CDR3 runs to 15 residues. The CDR3 protein is CVSSSAGQLNEKLFF. The CDR3 nucleotides are TGTGTCAGCAGCTCGGCGGGACAGCTAAATGAAAAACTGTTTTTT.

The rearrangement uses TRBV7-2 and TRBJ2-4; 11 positions agree with TRBD2. The CDR3 spans 16 residues. The junction had 1 base not matched to a gene; V was cut back by 3 bases and J by 0 bases. Germline V gene sequence: CDR1 SGHTA, CDR2 FQGNSA. The CDR3 sequence: CASSFGLAGAKNIQYF. The CDR3 DNA reads TGTGCCAGCAGCTTCGGACTAGCGGGAGCCAAAAACATTCAGTACTTC. The entire variable domain, with the rest obtained from reference TRBV7-2 and TRBJ2-4, is as follows: GAGVSQSPSNKVTEKGKDVELRCDPISGHTALYWYRQSLGQGLEFLIYFQGNSAPDKSGLPSDRFSAERTGGSVSTLTIQRTQQEDSAVYLCASSFGLAGAKNIQYFGAGTRLSVL.

The CDR3 protein is CASTAIGGGTGANVLTF. CDR3 nucleotide sequence: TGTGCCAGCACCGCCATTGGGGGAGGGACTGGGGCCAACGTCCTGACTTTC. The rearrangement joins TRBV6-6 to TRBJ2-6; the match to TRBD2 covers 7 bases. CDR3 length: 17 residues. CDR1 and CDR2 from the germline V gene are MNHNY and SVGAGI (reference sequence). Trimming removed 7 bases from V and 2 bases from J; junction bases left unmatched: 11.

The gene calls are TRBV5-5 and TRBJ1-1, with D perhaps TRBD1 (6 bases). Germline assignment: CDR1 SGHKS and CDR2 YYEKEE (reference sequence). Trimming stripped 5 bases from V and 2 bases from J, with 13 bases between. The CDR3 covers 14 residues. In DNA, the CDR3 is TGTGCCAGCAGTATAGACAGGCCAAACACTGAAGCTTTCTTT. Protein sequence: CASSIDRPNTEAFF.

This clonotype was observed a few times. V gene TRBV5-1 combines with J gene TRBJ1-2; TRBD1 is a possible D gene (6 bases). Looked up from germline, CDR1 is SGHRS and CDR2 is YFSETQ. Between the trimmed V and J ends, which lost 0 bases and 3 bases, there was a span of 15 bases. There are 16 residues in the CDR3. CDR3 DNA sequence: TGCGCCAGCAGCTTGGCCAGGCAGGGGATTGACTATGGCTACACCTTC. Translation gives CASSLARQGIDYGYTF.

The J gene is TRBJ2-5, the V gene TRBV20-1, with TRBD2 as a possible D gene (6 bases). Germline values: CDR1 DFQATT, CDR2 SNEGSKA (reference sequence). This CDR3 is built from 14 residues. The V end was cut by 0 bases, the J end by 5 bases, with 13 bases between. CDR3: CSARDSASVETQYF. CDR3 sequence (DNA): TGCAGTGCTAGAGACTCGGCTAGCGTGGAGACCCAGTACTTC.

This clonotype was seen more than once but under ten times. The chain links TRBV20-1 to TRBJ2-1, with 7 bases aligning to TRBD2. Germline V gene sequence: CDR1 DFQATT, CDR2 SNEGSKA (reference sequence). After removal of 6 bases from V and 4 bases from J, the junction contained 9 bases not matched to a gene. The CDR3 spans 14 residues. The CDR3 sequence: CSAWMGLPYNEQFF. Here the CDR3 DNA reads TGCAGTGCCTGGATGGGACTACCATACAATGAGCAGTTCTTC.

This chain connects TRBV6-2 or TRBV6-3 to TRBJ2-1; D not certain. CDR1 MNHEY and CDR2 SVGEGT come from the germline V gene. The CDR3 totals 13 residues. With 0 bases removed from V and 8 bases from J, the gap between germline ends came to 8 bases. The CDR3 DNA reads TGTGCCAGCAGTTACTCGACATTCGATGAGCAGTTCTTC. Translating it yields CASSYSTFDEQFF.

This clonotype was detected a few times. V gene TRBV29-1 combines with J gene TRBJ2-3; D is possibly TRBD2 (6 bases). V lost 7 bases, J lost 6 bases, and 20 bases lay in between. Germline CDR1 reads SQVTM; CDR2 reads ANQGSEA. The CDR3 loop spans 14 amino acids. CDR3 DNA: TGCAGCGCGGCGGGCGGGACCGTTGGCGATACGCAGTATTTT. Amino acid sequence: CSAAGGTVGDTQYF.

The chain carries TRBV7-2 and TRBJ1-5, with a tentative D call TRBD1 (6 bases). V was shortened by 1 base and J by 2 bases, with 12 bases between the two germline ends. The CDR3 spans 16 residues. CDR1 is SGHTA, CDR2 FQGNSA, per germline. The CDR3 bases are TGTGCCAGCAGCTTAGTTGGGGGCGCGGGCAATCAGCCCCAGCATTTT. It encodes CASSLVGGAGNQPQHF.